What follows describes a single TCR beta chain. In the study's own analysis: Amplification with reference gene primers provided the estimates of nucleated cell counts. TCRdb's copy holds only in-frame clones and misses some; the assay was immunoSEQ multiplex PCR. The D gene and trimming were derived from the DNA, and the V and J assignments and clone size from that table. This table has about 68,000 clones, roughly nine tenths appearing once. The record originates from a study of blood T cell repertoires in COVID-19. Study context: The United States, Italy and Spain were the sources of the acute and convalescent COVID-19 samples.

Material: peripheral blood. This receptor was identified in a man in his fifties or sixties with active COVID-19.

DNA for the CDR3: TGTGCCAGCAGCTTGGGGCTTAATGCCGGGGAGCTGTTTTTT. Residues: CASSLGLNAGELFF. The chain uses TRBV5-4 and TRBJ2-2; D gene uncertain. CDR1 is SGHNT and CDR2 is YYREEE in the germline V gene (reference sequence). V was trimmed by 0 bases and J by 6 bases, leaving 9 bases between them. The CDR3 consists of 14 residues.